Reported below is one T cell receptor (beta chain). Its antigen is currently unknown. The V and J ends lost 0 bases and 5 bases respectively, with 13 bases between them. This CDR3 is 14 amino acids long. Germline values: CDR1 GTSNPN, CDR2 SVGIG (reference sequence). The data originate from a study of shared clonotypes between healthy human individuals. The sorted-subset replicate PCRs were given around 200 ng DNA, which is tens of thousands of T cell genomes. In the study's own analysis: There were no quality scores in the junction-only immunoSEQ sequences, so filtering differed. Assay used: immunoSEQ multiplex PCR; TCRdb lists only in-frame clones, some missing. V and J calls and clone size are given by that table; D and trimming were obtained from the DNA. This sample carries 2,500,000 or so clones, around 90% of them seen once, and the ten largest clones take under 0.15%. Findings of the study overall: Across subsets, estimated richness was generally greater for naive than for memory populations.

The sequenced material came from naive CD4+ T cells sorted from blood. Subset described: CD45RA+ positively selected. This chain connects TRBV30 to TRBJ1-2; no reliable D call. The receptor was derived from a young man in good health. The CDR3 reads CAWSVYGRLYGYTF. CDR3 DNA sequence: TGTGCCTGGAGTGTATACGGCAGACTTTATGGCTACACCTTC.